The TCR beta chain described here comes from a study of T cells in Graves' hyperthyroidism and ophthalmopathy. Authors of the study amplified TCR beta CDR3 regions from RNA transcripts. HTBI primers were used for first-round RT-PCR of the TCR CDR3. TCRdb used MiXCR to reprocess the multiplex PCR reads, holding one entry per CDR3 protein. The data contain about 300,000 distinct CDR3 sequences, 25% to 30% of them singletons. Regarding this clonotype: Its antigen is not known.

V lost 5 bases and J 2 bases, leaving 9 bases between the germline ends. Germline CDR1 and CDR2: GTSNPN and SVGIG (reference sequence). The CDR3 is made up of 12 amino acids. Study outcomes and limitations: Researchers found most expanded thyroid clonotypes above 0.001 in blood as well.

Hyperthyroidism patients were newly diagnosed, had disease duration under 2 months, and were aged 18 to 65 years. Exclusion of a patient resulted from uncontrolled infection, other autoimmune disease, pregnancy or lactation. The PBMCs were sourced from fresh peripheral blood (about 10 ml). Specimen: blood. This TCR came from a man aged 35-49 years with Graves' hyperthyroidism that later progressed to Graves' ophthalmopathy. The genes are TRBV30 and TRBJ1-2; unclear D gene. CDR3: CAWRTGNYGYTF. The CDR3 nucleotides are TGTGCCTGGCGGACGGGAAACTATGGCTACACCTTC.